This T cell receptor (beta chain) was observed in a study of beta chain features in type 1 diabetes. Of note for this clone: Its antigen is not known.

The CDR3 loop spans 17 amino acids. From germline, CDR1 is MDHEN and CDR2 SYDVKM. V was trimmed by 4 bases and J by 8 bases, leaving 25 bases between them. TCRB transcripts that were expressed got sequenced, as all of the isolated RNA had been reverse transcribed. Libraries were prepared by immunoSEQ multiplex PCR; TCRdb keeps only in-frame clonotypes and omits some of them. This table holds 120,000 to 150,000 clones, 48% found once. The study's findings and limits: Type 1 diabetes patients showed fewer insertions and more deletions at VDJ junctions. Although PCR might favor shorter templates, it would do so equally in patients and controls.

The sequence was collected from a man between 18 and 35 years old in good health. The chain uses TRBV28 and TRBJ2-3; D perhaps matches TRBD2 (6 bases). The sequencing input was Tregs from blood. The CDR3 bases are TGTGCCAGCAGTTCGGACTACCCACCTGTTGTCAGATCTACGCAGTATTTT. Translation: CASSSDYPPVVRSTQYF.